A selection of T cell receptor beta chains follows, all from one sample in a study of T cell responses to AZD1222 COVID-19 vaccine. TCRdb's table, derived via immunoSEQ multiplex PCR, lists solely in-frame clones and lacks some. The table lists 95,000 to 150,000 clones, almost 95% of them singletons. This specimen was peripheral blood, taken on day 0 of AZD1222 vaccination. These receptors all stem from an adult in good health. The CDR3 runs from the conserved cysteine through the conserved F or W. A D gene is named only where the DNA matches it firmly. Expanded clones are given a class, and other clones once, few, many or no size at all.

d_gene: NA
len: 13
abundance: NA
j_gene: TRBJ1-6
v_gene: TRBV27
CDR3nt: TGTGCCAGTCAGAAGGCCCATAATTCACCCCTCCACTTT
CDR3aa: CASQKAHNSPLHF

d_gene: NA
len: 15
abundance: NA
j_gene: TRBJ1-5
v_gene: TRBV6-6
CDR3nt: TGTGCCAGCAGCCGGCAGGGATATAGCAATCAGCCCCAGCATTTT
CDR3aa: CASSRQGYSNQPQHF

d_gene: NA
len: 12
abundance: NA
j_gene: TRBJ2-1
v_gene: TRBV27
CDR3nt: TGTGCCACCAGAGCTCAAAACAATGAGCAGTTCTTC
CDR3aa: CATRAQNNEQFF

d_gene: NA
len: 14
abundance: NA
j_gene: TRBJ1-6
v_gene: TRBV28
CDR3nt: TGTGCCAGCAGTTCCTCGGGGGATTATTCACCCCTCCACTTT
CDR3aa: CASSSSGDYSPLHF

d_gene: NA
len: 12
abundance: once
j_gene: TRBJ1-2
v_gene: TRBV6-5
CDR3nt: TGTGCCACCACCACAGGGTGGGAGGGCTACACCTTC
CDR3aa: CATTTGWEGYTF

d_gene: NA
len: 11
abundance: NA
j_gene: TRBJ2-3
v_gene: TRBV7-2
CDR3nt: TGTGCCAGCAGCTTAGTGGATACGCAGTATTTT
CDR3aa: CASSLVDTQYF

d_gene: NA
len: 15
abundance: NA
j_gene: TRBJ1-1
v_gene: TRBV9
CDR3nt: TGTGCCAGCAGCGTATCGTGGGCCCCTAACACTGAAGCTTTCTTT
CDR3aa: CASSVSWAPNTEAFF

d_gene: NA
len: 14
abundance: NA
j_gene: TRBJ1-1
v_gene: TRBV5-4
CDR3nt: TGTGCCAGCAGCGGGATGCTCGGGTACACTGAAGCTTTCTTT
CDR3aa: CASSGMLGYTEAFF

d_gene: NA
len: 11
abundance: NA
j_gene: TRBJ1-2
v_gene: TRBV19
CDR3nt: TGTGCCAGCCCATTAATCTATGGCTACACCTTC
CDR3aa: CASPLIYGYTF

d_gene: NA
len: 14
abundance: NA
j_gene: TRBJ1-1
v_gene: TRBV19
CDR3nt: TGTGCCAGTAGTATTTACGGCGGTGACACTGAAGCTTTCTTT
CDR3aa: CASSIYGGDTEAFF

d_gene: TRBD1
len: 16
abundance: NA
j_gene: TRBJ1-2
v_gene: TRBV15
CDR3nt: TGTGCCACCAGCAGAGGAGCCGGGACAGGGGAGTATGGCTACACCTTC
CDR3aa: CATSRGAGTGEYGYTF

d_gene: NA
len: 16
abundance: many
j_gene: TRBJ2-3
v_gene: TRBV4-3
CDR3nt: TGCGCCAGCAGCCAAGATTGGCGAGCGATTCACGATACGCAGTATTTT
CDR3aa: CASSQDWRAIHDTQYF

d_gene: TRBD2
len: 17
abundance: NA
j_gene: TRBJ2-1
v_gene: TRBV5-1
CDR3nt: TGCGCCAGCAGCTCCGGGACTAGCGGGAGACCCTACAATGAGCAGTTCTTC
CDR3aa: CASSSGTSGRPYNEQFF

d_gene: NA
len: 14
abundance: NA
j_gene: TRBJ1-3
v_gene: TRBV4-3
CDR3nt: TGCGCCAGCAGCCAAGCGGGCTCTGGAAACACCATATATTTT
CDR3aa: CASSQAGSGNTIYF